The next 10 T cell receptor beta chains were all read from a single sample in a study of T cell responses to AZD1222 COVID-19 vaccine. Produced via immunoSEQ multiplex PCR; TCRdb's table is partial and in-frame only. The sample shows around 94,000 clones, less than 85% of them seen only once. The sequences come from peripheral blood, collected 28 days after the second AZD1222 dose. These receptors were taken from an adult who received the AZD1222 COVID-19 vaccine.

As to this clone: At one end, the junction sequence differs from germline, possibly due to a read error. The chain uses TRBV5-6 and TRBJ2-1; no firm D call. Germline V gene sequence: CDR1 SGHDT, CDR2 YYEEEE. The CDR3 sequence is 15 residues long. The CDR3 loop is CASSLDPTSDNEQFF. The CDR3 DNA is TGTGCCAGCAGCTTGGATCCAACCTCCGACAATGAGCAGTTCTTC.

This clone has a single count. CDR3 amino acids: CASSLRWPEQFF. The CDR3 DNA follows: TGTGCCAGCAGCCTAAGGTGGCCGGAGCAGTTCTTC. The rearrangement uses TRBV3-1 (or the pseudogene TRBV3-2) and TRBJ2-1; D not resolved. Germline values: CDR1 LGHDT, CDR2 YNNKEL (reference sequence). V shed 4 bases and J shed 10 bases, with 11 bases lying between them. This CDR3 contains 12 residues.

The rearrangement joins TRBV28 to TRBJ1-2; D is possibly TRBD1 (6 bases). The V end was cut by 7 bases, the J end by 4 bases, with 19 bases between. The germline CDR1 and CDR2 sequences are MDHEN and SYDVKM. The CDR3 runs to 15 residues. CDR3 nucleotides: TGTGCCAGCATTGGGGGGGGCACTCGAAGCTATGGCTACACCTTC. Protein product: CASIGGGTRSYGYTF.

This rearrangement joins TRBV5-6 to TRBJ2-1, with D hard to call. CDR3 length: 11 residues. V dropped 5 bases and J dropped 7 bases, with 7 bases sitting between them. Per germline, CDR1 SGHDT and CDR2 YYEEEE. As DNA, the CDR3 is TGTGCCAGCAGTTTCCGGAATGAGCAGTTCTTC. It translates to CASSFRNEQFF.

The chain employs TRBV4-1 and TRBJ1-2; a possible D gene is TRBD1 (6 bases). CDR3 length equals 14 residues. The germline V gene encodes CDR1 MGHRA and CDR2 YSYEKL. Trimming left V 3 bases short and J 6 bases short, with 14 bases between. The CDR3 loop reads CASSHHRVRHGYTF. CDR3 nucleotides: TGCGCCAGCAGCCACCACAGGGTTCGGCATGGCTACACCTTC.

V usage is TRBV5-1 and J usage is TRBJ2-7; D possibly corresponds to TRBD1 (5 bases). The CDR3 is 15 amino acids. Looked up from germline, CDR1 is SGHRS and CDR2 is YFSETQ. V lost 0 bases to trimming and J lost 1 base, with 11 bases between them. CDR3 in amino acids: CASSLDGAVSYEQYF. CDR3 DNA: TGCGCCAGCAGCTTGGATGGGGCCGTATCCTACGAGCAGTACTTC.

The genes are TRBV11-2 and TRBJ2-5, with 10 bases lining up with TRBD2. V gave up 1 base and J gave up 5 bases; unmatched junction bases: 16. In germline, CDR1 is SGHAT, CDR2 FQNNGV. The CDR3 consists of 19 residues. CDR3 in amino acids: CASSLVLGKLAGARETQYF. The CDR3 DNA sequence: TGTGCCAGCAGCTTAGTGTTAGGGAAGCTAGCGGGAGCGAGGGAGACCCAGTACTTC.

The rearrangement links TRBV9 to TRBJ2-1; D is ambiguous. This CDR3 comprises 14 residues. Trimming removed 0 bases at V and 9 bases at J, with 13 bases between. Germline lookup yields CDR1 SGDLS and CDR2 YYNGEE. CDR3 sequence reads: CASSVEIRDSEQFF. The CDR3 coding sequence is TGTGCCAGCAGCGTAGAGATTCGAGACTCTGAGCAGTTCTTC.

V gene TRBV29-1 combines with J gene TRBJ1-1; a possible D gene is TRBD1 (5 bases). CDR3 length: 11 amino acids. Germline CDR1 is SQVTM and CDR2 is ANQGSEA. The CDR3 loop is CSGNLAGEAFF. CDR3 bases: TGCAGTGGAAACCTGGCAGGGGAAGCTTTCTTT.

This clone was detected only a few times. CDR3 nucleotides: TGTGCCAGCAGCCAGGGTCGCCACAACTATGGCTACACCTTC. This encodes CASSQGRHNYGYTF. The genes are TRBV3-1 (or the pseudogene TRBV3-2) and TRBJ1-2; no firm D call. V was clipped by 3 bases and J by 2 bases, with 10 bases between them. The CDR3 is 14 amino acids. In germline, CDR1 is LGHDT, CDR2 YNNKEL (reference sequence).